This passage covers 23 T cell receptor beta chains from one sample sequenced in a study of T-cell memory formation after mild COVID-19. TCRdb re-derived calls from the 5' RACE reads in MiXCR, one entry per CDR3 protein. The sample has 500,000 to 550,000 distinct CDR3 sequences, roughly 22% seen once. The sequenced sample consisted of PBMCs or a T cell subset sorted from them (not recorded which). Source of these receptors: an adult woman who had mild COVID-19 (a few samples of this study predate the infection). Cell type and time point are not known.

This clonotype was seen a handful of times. The chain uses TRBV6-5 and TRBJ1-2, with 7 positions matching TRBD1. The V gene end was trimmed by 6 bases and the J gene end by 3 bases; junction bases not matched to a gene: 10. CDR3 size: 15 residues. Per the germline V gene, CDR1 is MNHEY and CDR2 is SVGAGI. CDR3 protein: CASRTGAGGDYGYTF. The CDR3 DNA reads as TGTGCCAGCAGGACTGGGGCAGGGGGTGACTATGGCTACACCTTC.

This clonotype was detected only once. The chain combines TRBV11-3 with TRBJ2-5; 11 bases are shared with TRBD2. The germline V gene encodes CDR1 SGHNT and CDR2 YENEEA. This CDR3 spans 17 amino acids. V was pared by 5 bases and J by 0 bases, with 8 bases of the junction left unmatched. For the CDR3, the DNA is TGTGCCAGCAGCCTTCCTCCGGGACTAGCGGACCAAGAGACCCAGTACTTC. Protein product: CASSLPPGLADQETQYF.

The chain recombines TRBV9 with TRBJ2-7; a weak D match, TRBD1 (5 bases). CDR1 is SGDLS, CDR2 YYNGEE, per germline. The CDR3 extends over 14 amino acids. Trimming removed 0 bases at V and 2 bases at J, with 9 bases between. The CDR3: CASSVEGSTYEQYF. DNA for the CDR3: TGTGCCAGCAGCGTAGAGGGGTCGACCTACGAGCAGTACTTC.

This clonotype was counted only a few times. The V call is TRBV5-5, the J call TRBJ2-7; D uncertain. The length of the CDR3 is 14 residues. In germline, CDR1 is SGHKS, CDR2 YYEKEE (reference sequence). The V and J ends lost 0 bases and 0 bases respectively, with 7 bases between them. CDR3 coding DNA: TGTGCCAGCAGCTTGGGACCGACCTCCTACGAGCAGTACTTC. Amino acids: CASSLGPTSYEQYF.

The rearrangement joins TRBV2 to TRBJ2-3; TRBD2 aligns across 9 bases. J was trimmed by 5 bases and V by 4 bases; bases with no gene match: 4. The CDR3 totals 14 residues. Germline lookup yields CDR1 SNHLY and CDR2 FYNNEI. CDR3 coding DNA: TGTGCCAGCAGTGCGGCGGGAGGGGTAGATACGCAGTATTTT. It specifies CASSAAGGVDTQYF.

This clonotype was observed a single time. The genes are TRBV7-2 and TRBJ2-3; no clear D gene. Between the trimmed V and J ends, which lost 3 bases and 2 bases, there was a span of 9 bases. CDR1 is SGHTA and CDR2 is FQGNSA in the germline V gene. There are 14 residues in the CDR3. This chain's CDR3 is CASSFLQDTDTQYF. CDR3 nucleotides: TGTGCCAGCAGCTTTCTACAAGACACAGATACGCAGTATTTT.

This chain joins TRBV5-4 and TRBJ2-1, with D possibly matching TRBD1 (5 bases). Trimming stripped 0 bases from V and 8 bases from J, with 18 bases between. CDR3 size: 16 residues. CDR1 is SGHNT, CDR2 YYREEE, per germline (reference sequence). The DNA for the CDR3 is TGTGCCAGCAGCTTGGGGGGCGGCCGGGTAGGCGATGAGCAGTTCTTC. Translating gives CASSLGGGRVGDEQFF.

This clonotype was found a few times. This chain uses TRBV28 with TRBJ2-7; 7 nucleotides line up with TRBD2. The germline V gene has CDR1 MDHEN and CDR2 SYDVKM. The CDR3 spans 15 residues. V lost 5 bases and J lost 8; bases outside the gene matches: 15. This chain's CDR3 is CASSPPGGRELKQYF. The DNA for the CDR3 is TGTGCCAGCAGTCCACCTGGGGGGAGGGAGTTGAAGCAGTACTTC. Variable domain in full (rest from reference TRBV28 and TRBJ2-7): DVKVTQSSRYLVKRTGEKVFLECVQDMDHENMFWYRQDPGLGLRLIYFSYDVKMKEKGDIPEGYSVSREKKERFSLILESASTNQTSMYLCASSPPGGRELKQYFGPGTRLTVT.

This clonotype was recorded a few times. CDR3 nucleotides: TGCGCCAGCAGCTGGAGCGGCGGGAGTCCCAATGAGCAGTTCTTC. Its protein product is CASSWSGGSPNEQFF. The V gene is TRBV5-1, the J gene TRBJ2-1; 7 bases agree with TRBD2. Germline V gene sequence: CDR1 SGHRS, CDR2 YFSETQ. The V segment lost 3 bases and the J segment 6 bases; nucleotides outside the gene matches: 9. This CDR3 region has 15 residues. Using reference TRBV5-1 and TRBJ2-1 for the parts outside the CDR3, the full variable domain is KAGVTQTPRYLIKTRGQQVTLSCSPISGHRSVSWYQQTPGQGLQFLFEYFSETQRNKGNFPGRFSGRQFSNSRSEMNVSTLELGDSALYLCASSWSGGSPNEQFFGPGTRLTVL.

This clonotype was observed a few times. CDR3 sequence: CASSLGGSAYNEQFF. DNA of the CDR3: TGCGCCAGCAGCTTGGGAGGGTCGGCCTACAATGAGCAGTTCTTC. The gene calls are TRBV5-1 and TRBJ2-1, with TRBD2 as a possible D gene (5 bases). Germline V lookup: CDR1 SGHRS, CDR2 YFSETQ. V was pared by 0 bases and J by 2 bases, with 9 bases between. CDR3 length: 15 residues.

V is TRBV4-1 and J is TRBJ2-3, with D unresolved. There are 15 residues in the CDR3. Germline V gene sequence: CDR1 MGHRA, CDR2 YSYEKL. The V and J ends lost 0 bases and 5 bases respectively, with 12 bases between them. The CDR3 region has the DNA TGCGCCAGCAGCCAAGAAGATCGGTGGTTAGATACGCAGTATTTT. Residues: CASSQEDRWLDTQYF.

The chain uses TRBV10-3 and TRBJ2-5; 9 nucleotides line up with TRBD1. V shed 6 bases, J shed 3 bases, and the junction held 8 bases outside the gene matches. Germline assignment: CDR1 ENHRY and CDR2 SYGVKD. This CDR3 has 15 residues. The CDR3 coding sequence is TGTGCCATCAGAAGACCGGGACAGGGAGAAGAGACCCAGTACTTC. This translates into CAIRRPGQGEETQYF.

This clonotype was observed a few times. The rearrangement links TRBV5-1 to TRBJ2-7, with 9 bases matching TRBD1. Germline CDR1 and CDR2: SGHRS and YFSETQ. This CDR3 has 13 residues. Trimming cost V 7 bases and J 7 bases; bases outside gene matches: 9. CDR3 in amino acids: CASRSQGAFEQYF. DNA for the CDR3: TGCGCCAGCCGATCACAGGGGGCCTTTGAGCAGTACTTC.

The rearrangement links TRBV18 to TRBJ2-3, with 8 bases matching TRBD2. With V trimmed by 5 bases and J by 6 bases, 13 bases remained unmatched. The germline V gene encodes CDR1 KGHSH and CDR2 LQKENI. There are 16 residues in the CDR3. The CDR3 loop reads CASSEPGLENSDTQYF. The CDR3 DNA follows: TGTGCCAGCTCAGAACCGGGACTAGAGAATTCGGATACGCAGTATTTT.

This clonotype was counted only a few times. The chain carries TRBV4-1 and TRBJ1-2, with no clear D. This CDR3 contains 15 residues. The germline V and J ends were trimmed by 0 bases and 4 bases, with 12 bases remaining between them. Per the germline V gene, CDR1 is MGHRA and CDR2 is YSYEKL. The CDR3: CASSQDGRVIYGYTF. The CDR3 bases are TGCGCCAGCAGCCAAGATGGGCGAGTAATCTATGGCTACACCTTC.

The table lists this clonotype with a few counts. The V call is TRBV7-9, the J call TRBJ2-5; perhaps TRBD1 as D (5 bases). Germline V gives CDR1 SEHNR, CDR2 FQNEAQ (reference sequence). The CDR3 sequence is 14 residues long. V was pared by 5 bases and J by 5 bases, with 15 bases between. This chain's CDR3 is CASSPSPGRETQYF. CDR3 DNA: TGTGCCAGCAGCCCCAGTCCAGGGCGGGAGACCCAGTACTTC.

A few counts support this clonotype. The chain carries TRBV29-1 and TRBJ2-5; perhaps TRBD1 as D (6 bases). The V gene lost 3 bases and the J gene lost 5 bases, with 13 bases spanning the gap. The CDR3 runs to 13 residues. Germline CDR1 and CDR2: SQVTM and ANQGSEA. CDR3 sequence reads: CSVELQGTETQYF. The CDR3 DNA reads TGCAGCGTTGAGCTACAGGGAACCGAGACCCAGTACTTC.

The chain is built from TRBV2 and TRBJ2-1, with D unclear. Deletions cut 6 bases from V and 9 bases from J, with 24 bases between. This CDR3 comprises 16 residues. In germline, CDR1 is SNHLY, CDR2 FYNNEI. CDR3 amino acids: CASRAERLGNSGEQFF. In DNA, the CDR3 is TGTGCCAGCAGAGCAGAGCGTCTGGGTAACTCCGGTGAGCAGTTCTTC.

This sequence joins TRBV10-3 and TRBJ1-6; 8 bases align to TRBD1. The junction had 9 bases not matched to a gene; V was cut back by 6 bases and J by 8 bases. This CDR3 is built from 15 residues. Germline CDR1 reads ENHRY; CDR2 reads SYGVKD. The CDR3 spells CAISRSDRVDSPLHF. CDR3 DNA: TGTGCCATCAGCCGCTCGGACAGGGTTGATTCACCCCTCCACTTT.

The chain employs TRBV29-1 and TRBJ2-1; 7 bases are a match to TRBD2. This CDR3 contains 14 residues. Germline V lookup: CDR1 SQVTM, CDR2 ANQGSEA. The ends lost 1 base at V and 0 bases at J; junction bases unmatched: 0. The CDR3 nucleotides read TGCAGCGTTGAAGCTAGCGGCTCCTACAATGAGCAGTTCTTC. As protein: CSVEASGSYNEQFF.

This clonotype was counted between two and nine times. The J gene is TRBJ2-7, the V gene TRBV6-5, with 7 bases that match TRBD1. Germline V gives CDR1 MNHEY, CDR2 SVGAGI. The junction had 4 bases not matched to a gene; V was cut back by 0 bases and J by 2 bases. This CDR3 is 15 amino acids long. This chain's CDR3 is CASSYSGTATYEQYF. The CDR3, as DNA: TGTGCCAGCAGTTACTCCGGGACAGCTACCTACGAGCAGTACTTC.

The chain employs TRBV11-3 and TRBJ1-1; tentative D call: TRBD1 (6 bases). Germline V gene data show CDR1 as SGHNT and CDR2 as YENEEA. This CDR3 contains 13 residues. V lost 5 bases and J 6 bases, leaving 13 bases between the germline ends. The CDR3 coding sequence is TGTGCCAGCAGCCCTCCTAGACAGGCTGAAGCTTTCTTT. It yields the protein CASSPPRQAEAFF.

This clonotype came up a few times. The chain links TRBV10-2 to TRBJ2-1; D possibly matches TRBD1 or TRBD2 (5 bases each). There are 16 residues in the CDR3. V was trimmed by 6 bases and J by 0 bases, leaving 15 bases between them. Germline V CDR1 and CDR2: WSHSY, SAAADI. The CDR3 sequence: CASSRYSGTSYNEQFF. For the CDR3, the DNA is TGCGCCAGCAGCCGTTACTCCGGGACCTCCTACAATGAGCAGTTCTTC.